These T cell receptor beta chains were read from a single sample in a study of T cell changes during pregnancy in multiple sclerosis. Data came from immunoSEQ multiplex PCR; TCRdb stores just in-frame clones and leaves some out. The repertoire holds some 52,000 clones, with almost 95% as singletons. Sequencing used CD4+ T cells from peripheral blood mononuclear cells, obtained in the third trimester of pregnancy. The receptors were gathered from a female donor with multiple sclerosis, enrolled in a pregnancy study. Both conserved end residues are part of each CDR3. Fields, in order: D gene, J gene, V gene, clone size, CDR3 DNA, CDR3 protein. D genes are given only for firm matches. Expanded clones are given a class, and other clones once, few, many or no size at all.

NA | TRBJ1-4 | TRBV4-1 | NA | TGCGCCAGCAGCCAAGATCCGCTCGGGGTTGGGCCTGCAACTAATGAAAAACTGTTTTTT | CASSQDPLGVGPATNEKLFF
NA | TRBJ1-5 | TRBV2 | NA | TGTGCCAGCAGTGAAGCAATAAGCAATCAGCCCCAGCATTTT | CASSEAISNQPQHF
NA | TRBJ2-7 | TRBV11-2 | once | TGTGCCAGCCACCCGCTGGATAGCGTTCCCGCACAGTACTTC | CASHPLDSVPAQYF
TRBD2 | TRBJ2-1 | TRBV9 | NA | TGTGCCAGCAGCGCGCTATGGACTAGCGGTTACAATGAGCAGTTCTTC | CASSALWTSGYNEQFF
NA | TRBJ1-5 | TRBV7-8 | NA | TGTGCCAGCAGCTTAGAAGGAAGGGGTAGCAATCAGCCCCAGCATTTT | CASSLEGRGSNQPQHF
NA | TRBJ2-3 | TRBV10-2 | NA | TGCGCCAGCAGTGAGTCCGCCTGGAAGTGGCGGGAAGGAGATACGCAGTATTTT | CASSESAWKWREGDTQYF
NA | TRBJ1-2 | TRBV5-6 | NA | TGTGCCAGCAGCCCTTTCAGAAGGGGCTATGGCTACACCTTC | CASSPFRRGYGYTF
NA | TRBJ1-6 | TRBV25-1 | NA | TGTGCCAGCAGTGAGCGCACAGGGCACTCACCCCTCCACTTT | CASSERTGHSPLHF
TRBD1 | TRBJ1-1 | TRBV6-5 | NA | TGTGCCAGCAGTTACGGGACAGGGAGGACTGAAGCTTTCTTT | CASSYGTGRTEAFF
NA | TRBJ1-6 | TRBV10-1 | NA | TGCGAGGGAGGAGGGTTATCGAATTCACCCCTCCACTTT | CEGGGLSNSPLHF
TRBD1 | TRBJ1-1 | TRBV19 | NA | TGTGCCAGTAGTCGACAGGGGAACGTGAACACTGAAGCTTTCTTT | CASSRQGNVNTEAFF
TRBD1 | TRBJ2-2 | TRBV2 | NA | TGTGCCAGCAGAAGAACAGGGGGCGCGTCCGGGGAGCTGTTTTTT | CASRRTGGASGELFF
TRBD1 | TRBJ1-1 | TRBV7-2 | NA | TGTGCCAGCAGTTTAGACAGGGTCACTGAAGCTTTCTTT | CASSLDRVTEAFF
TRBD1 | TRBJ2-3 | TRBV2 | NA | TGTGCCAGCTCCGACAGGGGGAGCACAGATACGCAGTATTTT | CASSDRGSTDTQYF
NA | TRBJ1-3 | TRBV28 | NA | TGTGCCAGCAGAGACGGCGGACAGTTTAACTCTGGAAACACCATATATTTT | CASRDGGQFNSGNTIYF
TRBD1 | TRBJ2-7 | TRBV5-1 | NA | TGCGCCAGCAGCTGGACAGGGGGGCTAAGCTCCTACGAGCAGTACTTC | CASSWTGGLSSYEQYF
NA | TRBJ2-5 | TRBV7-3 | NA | TGTGCCAGCAGCCGAGGGTACCAAGAGACCCAGTACTTC | CASSRGYQETQYF
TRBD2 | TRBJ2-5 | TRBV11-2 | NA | TGTGCCAGCAGCCGCCTAGCGGGAGGGCCGGGGGAGACCCAGTACTTC | CASSRLAGGPGETQYF
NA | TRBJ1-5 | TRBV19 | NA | TGTGCCAGTAGTATAGTGCGGGGCAGAGGCAATCAGCCCCAGCATTTT | CASSIVRGRGNQPQHF
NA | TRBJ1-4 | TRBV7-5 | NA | TGTGTCAGAAGCACCCCCGGGGGGCCAAAAAGGGAAAAACTGTTTTTT | CVRSTPGGPKREKLFF
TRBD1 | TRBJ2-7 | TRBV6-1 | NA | TGTGCCAGCAGTGAAATCGGACAGGGTCCCTACGAGCAGTACTTC | CASSEIGQGPYEQYF
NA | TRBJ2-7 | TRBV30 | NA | TGTGCCTGGAGTGTGGCCACCTACGAGCAGTACTTC | CAWSVATYEQYF
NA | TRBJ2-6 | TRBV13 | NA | TGTGCCAGCAGCTCCAGACAGGCTGGGGCCAACGTCCTGACTTTC | CASSSRQAGANVLTF
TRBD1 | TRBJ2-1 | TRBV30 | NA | TGTGCCTGGGTCAGACAGGGGGGCTTCAATGAGCAGTTCTTC | CAWVRQGGFNEQFF
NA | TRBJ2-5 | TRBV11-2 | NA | TGTGCCAGCAGCCCCTTATCTAGGGAGACCCAGTACTTC | CASSPLSRETQYF
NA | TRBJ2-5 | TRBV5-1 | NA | TGCGCCAGCAGCTTGGTTCGACAGACCCAAGAGACCCAGTACTTC | CASSLVRQTQETQYF
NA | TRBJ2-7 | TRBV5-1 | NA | TGCGCCAGCAGCTTGGAAGGGGCAGGGTTATCCTACGAGCAGTACTTC | CASSLEGAGLSYEQYF
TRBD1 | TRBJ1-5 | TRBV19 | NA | TGTGCCAGTAGCTACGGGACAGGGATCCCCCAAGGGGCCCAGCATTTT | CASSYGTGIPQGAQHF
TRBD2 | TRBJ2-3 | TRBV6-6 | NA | TGTGCCAGCAGTTATTCGGCTAGCGGGGTTACAGATACGCAGTATTTT | CASSYSASGVTDTQYF